The clone carrying this T cell receptor beta chain was picked up many times. Its antigen is currently unknown. The germline V gene has CDR1 LNHDA and CDR2 SQIVND (reference sequence). The CDR3 contains 15 residues. Trimming at V came to 5 bases and at J to 9 bases, leaving 11 bases not matched to a gene. The source of the sample is a study of CD8 T cells in ankylosing spondylitis. Broader study findings: Disease-associated clones were reportedly significantly overrepresented in matched ankylosing spondylitis synovial fluid. A subset of motif variants has previously been described in the synovial fluid and blood of reactive arthritis.

TCRdb re-called the 5' RACE reads with MiXCR, one entry per CDR3 protein. The sample gives 150,000 to 200,000 distinct CDR3 sequences, 10% to 15% of which show up once; 9.5% to 11% is in the top ten. The rearrangement links TRBV19 to TRBJ2-1, with TRBD1 matching 9 bases. Sequencing was done on a sample of blood, either unsorted or a sorted T cell fraction (not recorded which). The clonotype originates from a female donor with ankylosing spondylitis or in good health (not recorded which). The CDR3 DNA follows: TGTGCCAGTAGTCTTCGACAGGGGGGTAACCTTGAGCAGTTCTTC. The encoded protein is CASSLRQGGNLEQFF.